Here is one T cell receptor beta chain with its context. Its antigen is unidentified. This same CDR3 is encoded by further DNA sequences in the sample. Noted time point: recipient sample about 28 days before transplant, after cytoreduction. Recipients were bled about 28 days pretransplant and at posttransplant days 30, 100, 180. These data come from a study of T cell clonotyping in hematopoietic cell transplantation. The data were produced by immunoSEQ multiplex PCR, yet TCRdb's version contains in-frame clones alone and is incomplete. Of about 36,000 clones in the sample, roughly 94% were seen once. CDR3 length equals 13 residues. Trimming cost V 1 base and J 3 bases, with 6 bases left between them. Per the germline V gene, CDR1 is MNHNS and CDR2 is SASEGT. Overall study findings and caveats: Broader posttransplant TCR repertoire diversity was predicted by graft donor and pretransplant recipient Inverse Simpson Index values. Pathologically expanded recipient clonotypes increased progressively from day 30 to day 180 as diversity fell.

The receptor comes from a man between 40 and 49 years old with chronic myeloid leukemia. Some clones in this sample may be carry-over from other donors' samples. Here the sequenced sample was peripheral blood mononuclear cells, taken before stem cell transplant. V usage is TRBV6-1 and J usage is TRBJ1-1; D remains unclear. The CDR3 here is CASSEGGHTEAFF. As DNA, the CDR3 is TGTGCCAGCAGTGAAGGAGGGCACACTGAAGCTTTCTTT.